These 30 T cell receptor beta chains share one sample of origin, sequenced in a study of cytomegalovirus exposure and HLA in healthy donors. Profiling relied on immunoSEQ multiplex PCR, and the TCRdb table lists in-frame clones only, not all of them. This table holds 70,000 to 80,000 clones, 85% to 95% found once. The specimen sequenced was PBMCs. These receptors were collected from a young woman in good health and CMV-seronegative.

This CDR3 is CASSGRGNTEAFF. CDR3 coding DNA: TGTGCCAGCAGTGGTCGGGGGAACACTGAAGCTTTCTTT. The genes are TRBV25-1 and TRBJ1-1; D is ambiguous. Looked up from germline, CDR1 is MGHDK and CDR2 is SYGVNS. This CDR3 spans 13 amino acids. The V and J ends lost 4 bases and 1 base respectively, with 7 bases between them.

V is TRBV30 and J is TRBJ2-5, with D possibly being TRBD1 (6 bases). This CDR3 has 13 amino acids. Germline loops: CDR1 GTSNPN, CDR2 SVGIG (reference sequence). V gave up 2 bases and J gave up 5 bases, with 12 bases separating them. The CDR3 DNA is TGTGCCTGGAGTCCTGCAGGGGTCGAGACCCAGTACTTC. Its translation is CAWSPAGVETQYF.

The rearrangement joins TRBV27 to TRBJ2-7; TRBD1 might be the D (6 bases). The V and J ends lost 6 bases and 3 bases respectively, with 15 bases between them. The CDR3 runs 14 residues. Germline V gives CDR1 MNHEY, CDR2 SMNVEV (reference sequence). CDR3 amino acids: CASSPRRQDYEQYF. Written as DNA, the CDR3 is TGTGCCAGCAGCCCACGGCGACAGGACTACGAGCAGTACTTC.

V is TRBV7-9 and J is TRBJ1-2, with D possibly matching TRBD1 (5 bases). Trimming removed 1 base at V and 2 bases at J, with 11 bases between. The CDR3 runs to 15 residues. Germline CDR1 SEHNR, CDR2 FQNEAQ (reference sequence). CDR3 sequence: CASSLVRADNYGYTF. The CDR3 nucleotides read TGTGCCAGCAGCTTAGTCAGGGCCGACAACTATGGCTACACCTTC. Looking up the rest from reference TRBV7-9 and TRBJ1-2 gives the full variable domain: DTGVSQNPRHKITKRGQNVTFRCDPISEHNRLYWYRQTLGQGPEFLTYFQNEAQLEKSRLLSDRFSAERPKGSFSTLEIQRTEQGDSAMYLCASSLVRADNYGYTFGSGTRLTVV.

V usage is TRBV5-4 and J usage is TRBJ2-3; perhaps TRBD1 as D (6 bases). The V end lost 1 base, the J end lost 2 bases, and 11 bases lay between the germline ends. CDR3 length: 15 residues. CDR1 is SGHNT and CDR2 is YYREEE in the germline V gene (reference sequence). The CDR3 DNA is TGTGCCAGCAGCTTGCCGGACAGCCCCACAGATACGCAGTATTTT. It encodes CASSLPDSPTDTQYF.

As to this clone: One end of the junction varies from germline; a read error may be responsible. This chain joins TRBV30 and TRBJ2-1, with D possibly being TRBD2 (6 bases). From germline, CDR1 is GTSNPN and CDR2 SVGIG (reference sequence). The CDR3 spans 13 residues. The CDR3 is CAWRGDSHNEQFF. The CDR3 nucleotides read TGTGCCTGGAGGGGGGACTCCCACAATGAGCAGTTCTTC.

This chain links TRBV6-1 with TRBJ2-3; 8 nucleotides align to TRBD2. After removal of 4 bases from V and 3 bases from J, the junction contained 9 bases not matched to a gene. Germline CDR1 MNHNS, CDR2 SASEGT. This CDR3 contains 16 residues. In DNA, the CDR3 is TGTGCCAGCAGTGTTACTAGCGGAGGAAGAACAGATACGCAGTATTTT. This encodes CASSVTSGGRTDTQYF.

This rearrangement joins TRBV27 to TRBJ2-5; the match to TRBD1 covers 7 bases. Trimming at V came to 1 base and at J to 0 bases, leaving 2 bases not matched to a gene. This CDR3 is built from 15 residues. Germline CDR1 reads MNHEY; CDR2 reads SMNVEV (reference sequence). The CDR3 coding sequence is TGTGCCAGCAGTTTATATCAGGGGGACCAAGAGACCCAGTACTTC. This sequence encodes CASSLYQGDQETQYF.

J is TRBJ2-3 and V is TRBV11-2, with no clear D. Trimming pared 4 bases from V and 5 bases from J, leaving 19 bases between. Germline loops: CDR1 SGHAT, CDR2 FQNNGV. This CDR3 contains 16 residues. The CDR3: CASSSTEHGFEDTQYF. In DNA form, the CDR3 reads TGTGCCAGCAGCTCGACGGAACACGGGTTTGAAGATACGCAGTATTTT.

V gene TRBV6-6 combines with J gene TRBJ2-1, with D possibly matching TRBD2 (5 bases). The germline V gene has CDR1 MNHNY and CDR2 SVGAGI (reference sequence). V was trimmed by 2 bases and J by 0 bases, leaving 11 bases between them. The CDR3 consists of 16 residues. The CDR3 sequence: CASSYGPGSSYNEQFF. The CDR3, as DNA: TGTGCCAGCAGTTACGGGCCGGGAAGCTCCTACAATGAGCAGTTCTTC.

The genes are TRBV9 and TRBJ1-2, with TRBD1 matching over 10 bases. CDR3 length equals 18 residues. Germline values: CDR1 SGDLS, CDR2 YYNGEE. The V and J ends lost 3 bases and 0 bases, in that order; junction bases with no gene match: 11. The CDR3 protein is CASSARRSGTGANYGYTF. CDR3 in DNA: TGTGCCAGCAGCGCCCGCCGATCCGGGACAGGGGCTAACTATGGCTACACCTTC.

DNA for the CDR3: TGCGCCAGCAGGCAAGCCGGGACTAGCGGAAACAATGAGCAGTTCTTC. Residues: CASRQAGTSGNNEQFF. V gene TRBV23-1 combines with J gene TRBJ2-1, with 11 bases identical to TRBD2. TRBV23-1 is marked as an open reading frame, function uncertain. With V trimmed by 6 bases and J by 5 bases, 9 bases remained unmatched. The CDR3 extends over 16 amino acids.

J is TRBJ2-7 and V is TRBV6-1; 8 nucleotides agree with TRBD2. With 2 bases clipped from V and 5 bases from J, the junction kept 8 bases outside the gene matches. This CDR3 spans 15 amino acids. Germline CDR1 is MNHNS and CDR2 is SASEGT. The CDR3 DNA reads as TGTGCCAGCAGTGAATCGAGCGGGGGCGGGAACGAGCAGTACTTC. This encodes CASSESSGGGNEQYF.

The chain couples TRBV5-4 to TRBJ1-2, with D perhaps matching TRBD1 (5 bases). Trimming took 7 bases from V and 5 from J, leaving 15 bases between them. CDR1 SGHNT and CDR2 YYREEE come from the germline V gene (reference sequence). There are 13 residues in the CDR3. For the CDR3, the DNA is TGTGCCAGCGGAAAGACAGTCGAGTATGGCTACACCTTC. It yields the protein CASGKTVEYGYTF.

A single count supports this clone. The chain employs TRBV4-3 and TRBJ2-3; the D is unclear. Germline assignment: CDR1 LGHNA and CDR2 YSLEER. This CDR3 contains 13 residues. Trimming took 1 base from V and 0 from J, leaving 2 bases between them. The chain's CDR3 is CASSQASTDTQYF. The CDR3 DNA is TGCGCCAGCAGCCAAGCTAGCACAGATACGCAGTATTTT.

This clone appeared a single time. The chain links TRBV2 to TRBJ1-3, with D perhaps TRBD1 (6 bases). The CDR3 contains 18 residues. Germline V gives CDR1 SNHLY, CDR2 FYNNEI. The V gene lost 5 bases and the J gene lost 0 bases, with 20 bases spanning the gap. The CDR3 bases are TGTGCCAGCAGTACCCGAATTGCGGGGGGCCACTCTGGAAACACCATATATTTT. Translation gives CASSTRIAGGHSGNTIYF. The full variable domain, completed using reference TRBV2 and TRBJ1-3, is EPEVTQTPSHQVTQMGQEVILRCVPISNHLYFYWYRQILGQKVEFLVSFYNNEISEKSEIFDDQFSVERPDGSNFTLKIRSTKLEDSAMYFCASSTRIAGGHSGNTIYFGEGSWLTVV.

The rearrangement uses TRBV7-9 and TRBJ1-1; D is perhaps TRBD1 (6 bases). V lost 5 bases to trimming and J lost 5 bases, with 18 bases between them. Germline V gene lookup returns CDR1 SEHNR and CDR2 FQNEAQ (reference sequence). The CDR3 is made up of 15 amino acids. The CDR3 here is CASSNLWGRGTEAFF. In DNA, the CDR3 is TGTGCCAGCAGCAATCTCTGGGGGCGAGGAACTGAAGCTTTCTTT.

This chain uses TRBV7-2 with TRBJ1-1; tentatively, D is TRBD1 (6 bases). The germline CDR1 and CDR2 sequences are SGHTA and FQGNSA. The CDR3 has 12 residues. The V end lost 1 base, the J end lost 9 bases, and 9 bases lay between the germline ends. The CDR3 reads CASSLGTEKAFF. The DNA for the CDR3 is TGTGCCAGCAGCTTAGGGACAGAGAAAGCTTTCTTT.

The chain uses TRBV10-3 and TRBJ1-2, with D tentatively TRBD1 (6 bases). This CDR3 contains 14 residues. CDR1 and CDR2 (germline): ENHRY, SYGVKD. With 5 bases removed from V and 6 bases from J, the gap between germline ends came to 16 bases. CDR3 DNA: TGTGCCATCAGTAAACAGGGCAAAAAGGATGGCTACACCTTC. Translating it yields CAISKQGKKDGYTF.

The genes are TRBV7-9 and TRBJ1-2; a weak D match, TRBD1 (6 bases). V was clipped by 5 bases and J by 2 bases, with 9 bases between them. The CDR3 sequence is 13 residues long. Germline V gene sequence: CDR1 SEHNR, CDR2 FQNEAQ (reference sequence). The DNA for the CDR3 is TGTGCCAGCAGCCGGACAGAAAACTATGGCTACACCTTC. Translation gives CASSRTENYGYTF.

V is TRBV10-3 and J is TRBJ2-1, with 7 bases matching TRBD2. Germline V gene data show CDR1 as ENHRY and CDR2 as SYGVKD. The V segment lost 7 bases and the J segment 4 bases; nucleotides outside the gene matches: 4. There are 13 residues in the CDR3. CDR3 coding DNA: TGTGCCATCAACGGACTAGGGTACAATGAGCAGTTCTTC. Amino acid sequence: CAINGLGYNEQFF.

This sequence joins TRBV28 and TRBJ1-5; 8 bases are a match to TRBD1. With 9 bases clipped from V and 7 bases from J, the junction kept 8 bases outside the gene matches. The CDR3 consists of 13 residues. In germline, CDR1 is MDHEN, CDR2 SYDVKM. The CDR3 protein is CASAGGAGQPQHF. The CDR3 DNA is TGTGCCAGTGCAGGGGGCGCAGGGCAGCCCCAGCATTTT.

The chain is built from TRBV4-2 and TRBJ1-2, with D perhaps TRBD1 (5 bases). This CDR3 has 16 residues. Trimming took off 3 bases at V and 0 bases at J, with 14 bases between the two ends. Per germline, CDR1 LGHNA and CDR2 YNFKEQ. The CDR3 reads CASSHPGGRANYGYTF. The CDR3 DNA sequence: TGTGCCAGCAGCCACCCGGGGGGAAGAGCTAACTATGGCTACACCTTC.

This clone came up a few times. The chain uses TRBV15 and TRBJ2-2; TRBD2 might be the D (5 bases). V was shortened by 3 bases and J by 3 bases, with 11 bases between the two germline ends. Germline V gene sequence: CDR1 LNHNV, CDR2 YYDKDF (reference sequence). The CDR3 is made up of 15 amino acids. The CDR3 DNA sequence: TGTGCCACCAGCAGTGGCAAGGAGGACACCGGGGAGCTGTTTTTT. It yields the protein CATSSGKEDTGELFF.

V and J are TRBV2 and TRBJ2-6; D gene ambiguous. The germline V gene encodes CDR1 SNHLY and CDR2 FYNNEI. The CDR3 loop spans 16 amino acids. V was cut by 8 bases and J by 0 bases, with 14 bases left in between. This CDR3 is CASSRRRISGANVLTF. CDR3 coding DNA: TGTGCCAGCTCGAGGAGACGGATCTCTGGGGCCAACGTCCTGACTTTC. Using reference TRBV2 and TRBJ2-6 for the parts outside the CDR3, the full variable domain is EPEVTQTPSHQVTQMGQEVILRCVPISNHLYFYWYRQILGQKVEFLVSFYNNEISEKSEIFDDQFSVERPDGSNFTLKIRSTKLEDSAMYFCASSRRRISGANVLTFGAGSRLTVL.

This clone was seen once. The chain joins TRBV6-5 to TRBJ1-1; no definite D call. The V gene lost 2 bases and the J gene lost 0 bases, with 7 bases spanning the gap. The CDR3 loop spans 14 amino acids. Germline V gene lookup returns CDR1 MNHEY and CDR2 SVGAGI. The CDR3 here is CASSYTGLNTEAFF. The CDR3 DNA follows: TGTGCCAGCAGTTACACCGGTTTGAACACTGAAGCTTTCTTT.

The CDR3 region has the DNA TGTGCCAGCAGTGTACCCCGCCAGGCTGCAACTAATGAAAAACTGTTTTTT. Encoded protein: CASSVPRQAATNEKLFF. The chain recombines TRBV2 with TRBJ1-4; D not resolved. V lost 4 bases, J lost 0 bases, and 15 bases lay in between. Germline loops: CDR1 SNHLY, CDR2 FYNNEI. The CDR3 is 17 amino acids.

This rearrangement joins TRBV6-5 to TRBJ1-5; no definite D call. Trimming stripped 0 bases from V and 4 bases from J, with 10 bases between. Germline CDR1 reads MNHEY; CDR2 reads SVGAGI. The CDR3 loop spans 15 amino acids. The CDR3 sequence: CASSYSKPGNQPQHF. The CDR3 bases are TGTGCCAGCAGTTACTCGAAACCAGGAAATCAGCCCCAGCATTTT.

The V gene is TRBV4-1, the J gene TRBJ2-7; 9 bases align to TRBD1. The germline V gene encodes CDR1 MGHRA and CDR2 YSYEKL. The CDR3 sequence is 16 residues long. V lost 8 bases and J lost 3; bases outside the gene matches: 14. The CDR3: CASATSPGQGGYEQYF. CDR3 DNA sequence: TGCGCCAGCGCAACATCCCCGGGACAGGGCGGCTACGAGCAGTACTTC.

The gene calls are TRBV7-2 and TRBJ2-3, with 8 bases lining up with TRBD2. The CDR3 has 15 amino acids. CDR1 is SGHTA, CDR2 FQGNSA, per germline. The V and J ends lost 3 bases and 0 bases, in that order; junction bases with no gene match: 2. In nucleotides, the CDR3 is TGTGCCAGCAGCTTGCCGGGGGGGAGCACAGATACGCAGTATTTT. Translated: CASSLPGGSTDTQYF. Complete variable domain (other parts from reference TRBV7-2 and TRBJ2-3): GAGVSQSPSNKVTEKGKDVELRCDPISGHTALYWYRQSLGQGLEFLIYFQGNSAPDKSGLPSDRFSAERTGGSVSTLTIQRTQQEDSAVYLCASSLPGGSTDTQYFGPGTRLTVL.